This T cell receptor beta chain stems from a study of cytomegalovirus exposure and HLA in healthy donors. Study at large: The study placed approximately 81% of its approximately 360 genotyped donors in the Caucasian-associated ancestry cluster.

Findings and caveats of the study: According to a later analysis, most TCR beta chains associated with CMV appeared HLA-restricted. V- and J-gene trimming in TCR beta was tied to a missense DCLRE1C variant by an analysis performed later. Most TCR sequences showed up rarely, but some public TCRs showed up in many donors.

V was clipped by 0 bases and J by 4 bases; unmatched bases: 5. Germline V gene lookup returns CDR1 SGHVS and CDR2 FQNEAQ. CDR3 length: 15 residues. As to this clone: Its antigen is not identified.

PCR involved 60 Vbeta and 13 Jbeta primers. Sequenced by immunoSEQ multiplex PCR; TCRdb stores in-frame clones only, minus some. Counted here are 150,000 to 200,000 clones, 65% to 85% occurring once; the ten biggest clones make up about 6.3%. Sequenced sample: PBMCs. V and J are TRBV7-8 and TRBJ2-7, with 8 bases matching TRBD2. The receptor was isolated from a male donor in good health and CMV-seropositive. The CDR3 reads CASSLAWSSGYEQYF. The CDR3 coding sequence is TGTGCCAGCAGCTTAGCTTGGTCTAGCGGGTACGAGCAGTACTTC.